This note documents a single T cell receptor beta chain sequence. This clonotype was seen once. This clone's antigen is unknown. Qualities for individual bases were not recorded, and no much larger clone is one base off. A lone read is weak support. RNA was extracted with the RNeasy kit and roughly 0.5 to 1 ug was reverse transcribed using random hexamers. The immunoSEQ multiplex PCR assay, covering 54 Vbeta and 13 Jbeta segments, was used to amplify TCR beta CDR3 regions. PCR amplification bias was corrected by using a synthetic template baseline for primer optimization and computational correction. The authors processed their data as follows. Reads were annotated to V, D and J genes according to IMGT and were analyzed with immunoSEQ Analyzer, with only productive sequences retained. Clonality was computed as one minus Shannon entropy normalized by log2 of the number of productive unique sequences. For each patient and control, public and private clones were evaluated within the 100 most prevalent clones. Susac-specific clones were defined as absent from healthy and MS cohorts, around 1,000 published viral clones and other ImmuneACCESS disease sequences. TCRdb took the public reads, trimmed them with fastp at Q25, ran MiXCR for clone calling and kept in-frame beta chains. Rows with one shared CDR3 protein collapse into an entry with the most common genes and DNA. Clone size and V and J calls follow TCRdb, not the original study. This sample has 200,000 to 250,000 distinct CDR3 sequences in its table, and about 96% of those were observed once. Roughly 0.1% of the sample comes from the top ten.

This sample was included in a study of CD8 T cells in Susac syndrome (dated 2019 in TCRdb). Background on the whole study: The study used repertoire sequencing to test whether antigen drove CD8+ T cell activation and differentiation in Susac syndrome. The investigation overall reported the following: The study acknowledged that relatively few individuals were included in the TCR sequencing and HLA analysis.

Peripheral blood CD8+ and CD4+ T cells from healthy donors, Susac syndrome patients and multiple sclerosis patients were profiled using high-throughput TCR beta sequencing. The multiple sclerosis controls were treatment-naive patients who had stable or active relapsing-remitting disease and met the revised McDonald criteria. CD8+ TEMRA cells were enriched by FACS, while bulk CD8+ and CD4+ T cells were purified by magnetic negative isolation. Blood was collected in EDTA tubes and processed within 24 hours, with PBMCs isolated through density gradient centrifugation. PBMCs intended for TCR sequencing were frozen in liquid nitrogen and were later thawed in a 37 degrees C water bath. A purity of at least 90% was achieved for sorted or isolated CD4+, CD8+ and CD8+ TEMRA cells. The CDR3 goes from the cysteine to the phenylalanine over 14 residues. Only the CDR3 DNA is retained, 42 bases long and in frame from the first base. V loses 5 bases of germline sequence and J loses 3 bases, and the interval between the two ends is 14 bases.

This sequence uses TRBV12-3 or TRBV12-4 and TRBJ2-7; the D gene is tentatively TRBD1 or TRBD2, each matching 5 bases. Sequencing used CD4+ T cells from PBMCs. The sequence was obtained from a human donor with multiple sclerosis. In nucleotide form, the sequence is TGTGCCAGCAGTCAATCCGGGGCCATCTACGAGCAGTACTTC. This translates into CASSQSGAIYEQYF.